The text below deals with one T cell receptor beta chain. The target antigen is unknown. Time point specified: cycle 4 day 1 (C4D1), after less than 7 weeks of nivolumab. Patients all relapsed after autologous stem cell transplantation, and there was variation in brentuximab vedotin exposure. The CD4+ T cells used were purified from thawed PBMCs through magnetic negative selection. The data belong to a study of PD-1 blockade in classical Hodgkin lymphoma. Libraries were prepared by immunoSEQ multiplex PCR; TCRdb keeps only in-frame clonotypes and omits some of them. This table has about 21,000 clones, under 75% appearing once. Findings of the study overall: Those achieving complete response showed baseline diversity like newly diagnosed patients. While CD8+ TCR diversity did not rise significantly by C4D1, CD4+ TCR diversity did. Healthy donors reportedly exceeded newly diagnosed patients in baseline TCR diversity.

Sequencing was performed on CD4+ T cells from blood, taken before the fourth cycle of nivolumab. The sequence was obtained from a human donor with classical Hodgkin lymphoma.

In nucleotides, the CDR3 is TGCGCCAGCAGCCAAGAAGGGACAGGGTTCACAGATACGCAGTATTTT. This sequence encodes CASSQEGTGFTDTQYF. The chain employs TRBV4-1 and TRBJ2-3; 9 nucleotides match TRBD1. Per germline, CDR1 MGHRA and CDR2 YSYEKL. Trimming removed 0 bases from V and 2 bases from J; junction bases left unmatched: 3. CDR3 length: 16 amino acids.